The 10 T cell receptor beta chains below were found in one sample sequenced in a study of T cells expressing NK-cell markers. Reanalyzing the 5' RACE reads, TCRdb keeps one entry per CDR3 protein, without DNA. The sample includes under 600,000 distinct CDR3 sequences. Input material: blood T cells: a sorted CD56 or NKG2C T cell subset, CD4+ or CD8+ T cells, or bulk PBMC T cells (not recorded which). The receptors shown here come from a woman in her forties or fifties in good health.

The chain has TRBV20-1 and TRBJ2-1; the TRBD2 assignment by TCRdb is unverifiable without DNA. Germline V gives CDR1 DFQATT, CDR2 SNEGSKA (reference sequence). The CDR3 extends over 18 amino acids. CDR3: CSARDASGRAGMYNEQFF.

The rearrangement uses TRBV5-6 and TRBJ2-1; TCRdb's D gene call, TRBD1, goes unchecked for lack of DNA. CDR1 is SGHDT, CDR2 YYEEEE, per germline. There are 15 residues in the CDR3. CDR3 loop: CASSARQTFYNEQFF.

This chain joins TRBV9 and TRBJ1-1; without DNA, the TCRdb call of TRBD1 cannot be checked. This CDR3 contains 13 residues. Germline CDR1 SGDLS, CDR2 YYNGEE. The CDR3 reads CASSVAGQTKAFF.

The chain has TRBV20-1 and TRBJ2-1; without DNA, the TCRdb call of TRBD2 cannot be checked. Germline V gives CDR1 DFQATT, CDR2 SNEGSKA (reference sequence). The CDR3 is 17 amino acids. The CDR3 is CSAPIGLAGGPGNEQFF.

The chain employs TRBV11-3 and TRBJ2-5; TCRdb's D gene call, TRBD2, goes unchecked for lack of DNA. The CDR3 has 15 amino acids. Germline values: CDR1 SGHNT, CDR2 YENEEA. The CDR3: CASSRTSGQLETQYF.

The chain joins TRBV10-3 to TRBJ2-6; TCRdb names TRBD1, which stays unverified in the absence of DNA. The CDR3 runs to 17 residues. Germline assignment: CDR1 ENHRY and CDR2 SYGVKD. This chain's CDR3 is CAISLTGNRSGANVLTF.

This rearrangement joins TRBV12-3 or TRBV12-4 to TRBJ2-1; TCRdb reports TRBD2, a call that lacks DNA to check it against. The CDR3 spans 16 residues. CDR3 amino acids: CASRRFGGTTTNEQFF.

The V call is TRBV3-1, the J call TRBJ1-2; TCRdb names TRBD1, which stays unverified in the absence of DNA. CDR1 is LGHDT, CDR2 YNNKEL, per germline (reference sequence). The CDR3 loop spans 16 amino acids. The CDR3 spells CASSPYLGHLNYGYTF.

This chain joins TRBV28 and TRBJ1-5; TCRdb picks TRBD1, but there is no DNA to check that call. The germline V gene encodes CDR1 MDHEN and CDR2 SYDVKM. This CDR3 contains 14 residues. CDR3 protein: CASSSDSLNQPQHF.

The V gene is TRBV2, the J gene TRBJ1-5; TCRdb indicates TRBD1, and absent DNA this call remains unverified. There are 18 residues in the CDR3. Per germline, CDR1 SNHLY and CDR2 FYNNEI. The CDR3 loop reads CASSEPILGQGSDQPQHF.